These T cell receptor beta chains were read from a single sample in a study of Ad26.COV2.S vaccination and SARS-CoV-2 variants. Profiled with immunoSEQ multiplex PCR; TCRdb holds only in-frame clones, not every one. The top ten clones hold approximately 1.5% of a sample with about 680,000 clones, 70% to 90% of them seen once. Sequencing used peripheral blood, obtained in a trial of Ad26.COV2.S vaccine versus placebo. The source is a person between 18 and 65 years old who received the Ad26.COV2.S COVID-19 vaccine or a placebo. Each CDR3 is given with its conserved first and last residue. A D gene is named only where the DNA matches it firmly. Some rows have no size entry. The others give once, few or many, or a class for an expanded clone.

J: TRBJ2-3; size: NA; D: TRBD2; V: TRBV19; DNA: TGTGCCAGTAGTCCCCGAGGCGGGAGGGCCGGTACAGATACGCAGTATTTT; CDR3: CASSPRGGRAGTDTQYF
J: TRBJ2-1; size: NA; D: TRBD2; V: TRBV6-4; DNA: TGTGCCAGCAGTGATCTAGCGGGGAACAATGAGCAGTTCTTC; CDR3: CASSDLAGNNEQFF
J: TRBJ1-2; size: few; D: NA; V: TRBV2; DNA: TGTGCCAGCAGCCTAATTGTCAGGCTCAATCCAGAGTCCTTC; CDR3: CASSLIVRLNPESF
J: TRBJ2-7; size: NA; D: NA; V: TRBV5-4; DNA: TGTGCCAGCAGCCCCCGGGACTCCACCTACGAGCAGTACTTC; CDR3: CASSPRDSTYEQYF
J: TRBJ2-1; size: NA; D: NA; V: TRBV24-1; DNA: TGTGCCACCAGTGAGGGGACCCGCAATGAGCAGTTCTTC; CDR3: CATSEGTRNEQFF
J: TRBJ2-5; size: NA; D: NA; V: TRBV6-5; DNA: TGTGCCAGCAGTTACTCCGGAGGGGGCGGAGAGACCCAGTACTTC; CDR3: CASSYSGGGGETQYF
J: TRBJ2-1; size: NA; D: TRBD2; V: TRBV5-1; DNA: TGCGCCAGCAGCTCTCTGACTAGCGGGCTCTACAATGAGCAGTTCTTC; CDR3: CASSSLTSGLYNEQFF
J: TRBJ1-1; size: once; D: NA; V: TRBV27; DNA: TGTGCCAACAGTTTACGTCCGGGACTACCGAACACTGAAGCTTTCTTT; CDR3: CANSLRPGLPNTEAFF
J: TRBJ2-1; size: NA; D: NA; V: TRBV7-9; DNA: TGTGCCAGCATCCAAGGCGGCTACAATGAGCAGTTCTTC; CDR3: CASIQGGYNEQFF
J: TRBJ2-7; size: NA; D: NA; V: TRBV20-1; DNA: TGCAGTGCTAAGAGGTCCGAGCAGTACTTC; CDR3: CSAKRSEQYF
J: TRBJ1-3; size: NA; D: NA; V: TRBV3-1/TRBV3-2; DNA: TGTGCCAGCAGCCAAGATGCAGGAAACACCATATATTTT; CDR3: CASSQDAGNTIYF
J: TRBJ2-7; size: NA; D: NA; V: TRBV7-2; DNA: TGTGCCAGCAGCGCTGAGAGGGCAACCTACGAGCAGTACTTC; CDR3: CASSAERATYEQYF
J: TRBJ1-5; size: NA; D: NA; V: TRBV30; DNA: TGTGCCTGGAGTAAGATGGACAATCAGCCCCAGCATTTT; CDR3: CAWSKMDNQPQHF
J: TRBJ2-7; size: NA; D: TRBD1; V: TRBV30; DNA: TGTGCCTGGAACCGGGACAGACACTACGAGCAGTACTTC; CDR3: CAWNRDRHYEQYF
J: TRBJ1-2; size: NA; D: NA; V: TRBV12-3/TRBV12-4; DNA: TGTGCCAGCAGTCTAAAACGGACTCCCGCCTTC; CDR3: CASSLKRTPAF
J: TRBJ2-5; size: NA; D: NA; V: TRBV11-2; DNA: TGTGCCAGCAGCCCCGGACATGTTCGGGAGACCCAGTACTTC; CDR3: CASSPGHVRETQYF
J: TRBJ2-3; size: NA; D: NA; V: TRBV3-1/TRBV3-2; DNA: TGTGCCAGCAGCCTCCCGGACGGTTCCAGCACAGATACGCAGTATTTT; CDR3: CASSLPDGSSTDTQYF
J: TRBJ2-7; size: NA; D: NA; V: TRBV6-5; DNA: TGTGCCAGCAGTAACAGCTACGAGCAGTACTTC; CDR3: CASSNSYEQYF
J: TRBJ1-2; size: NA; D: TRBD1; V: TRBV5-5; DNA: TGTGCCAGCAGCCTTGGACAGGCCCCAGGGTATGGCTACACCTTC; CDR3: CASSLGQAPGYGYTF
J: TRBJ1-1; size: NA; D: NA; V: TRBV12-2; DNA: TGTGCAAGTCGCTTACGTACAGATAACACTGAAGCTTTCTTT; CDR3: CASRLRTDNTEAFF
J: TRBJ1-2; size: NA; D: NA; V: TRBV25-1; DNA: TGTGCCAGCAGTGAATATATTGCAGGGGTCGGAGGCTACACCTTC; CDR3: CASSEYIAGVGGYTF
J: TRBJ2-5; size: NA; D: TRBD2; V: TRBV5-6; DNA: TGTGCCAGCAGCTTGAGGTTAACAGGGAGAAGCGGGAGGACGGAGACCCAGTACTTC; CDR3: CASSLRLTGRSGRTETQYF
J: TRBJ2-1; size: NA; D: NA; V: TRBV30; DNA: TGTGCCCTCGGGATGTACAATGAGCAGTTCTTC; CDR3: CALGMYNEQFF
J: TRBJ2-1; size: NA; D: TRBD2; V: TRBV10-3; DNA: TGTGCCATCAGTGGAGCAGGTACCGGGACTAGCGGGAGTCATGAGCAGTTCTTC; CDR3: CAISGAGTGTSGSHEQFF
J: TRBJ1-2; size: NA; D: NA; V: TRBV29-1; DNA: TGCAGCGTTGGGGGTCCAGGGGCTAGGGCAGACACCTTC; CDR3: CSVGGPGARADTF
J: TRBJ2-1; size: NA; D: NA; V: TRBV24-1; DNA: TGTGCCACCAGTGACAATACAGGTCTCAACTACAATGAGCAGTTCTTC; CDR3: CATSDNTGLNYNEQFF
J: TRBJ2-5; size: NA; D: TRBD1; V: TRBV18; DNA: TGTGCCAGCTCACCGAGGGGACAGGGGGCGGAGACCCAGTACTTC; CDR3: CASSPRGQGAETQYF